Following are 6 T cell receptor beta chains from one sample sequenced in a study of blood T cell repertoires in COVID-19. TCRdb's table, derived via immunoSEQ multiplex PCR, lists solely in-frame clones and lacks some. The sample has around 130,000 clones, more than 75% seen once. The source material was peripheral blood. The receptors derive from a man in his fifties with active COVID-19.

This clone was counted a single time. This chain uses TRBV12-3 or TRBV12-4 with TRBJ1-1; D not certain. Trimming removed 0 bases from V and 5 bases from J, with 7 bases in between. The CDR3 totals 13 residues. CDR3 sequence reads: CASSLARWTEAFF. DNA for the CDR3: TGTGCCAGCAGTTTAGCCCGGTGGACTGAAGCTTTCTTT.

The rearrangement joins TRBV6-2 or TRBV6-3 to TRBJ2-1; the D gene is possibly TRBD1 (6 bases). Trimming stripped 2 bases from V and 8 bases from J, with 19 bases between. The germline V gene encodes CDR1 MNHEY and CDR2 SVGEGT. CDR3 length: 16 residues. The CDR3 spells CASSYPRGMKEDEQFF. CDR3 coding DNA: TGTGCCAGCAGTTACCCCAGGGGAATGAAAGAGGATGAGCAGTTCTTC.

The chain recombines TRBV5-1 with TRBJ2-7, with D uncertain. This CDR3 has 14 amino acids. The germline V and J ends were trimmed by 0 bases and 0 bases, with 7 bases remaining between them. Germline CDR1 reads SGHRS; CDR2 reads YFSETQ. The CDR3 region is CASSLGPSSYEQYV. CDR3 DNA sequence: TGCGCCAGCAGCTTGGGCCCGAGCTCCTACGAGCAGTACGTC.

This clone was found once. The chain employs TRBV6-6 and TRBJ2-7; 8 positions agree with TRBD1. J gave up 6 bases and V 4 bases, and 8 bases lay outside the gene matches. The CDR3 runs to 14 residues. Germline-derived CDR1 and CDR2 are MNHNY and SVGAGI (reference sequence). CDR3: CASSLRQGASEQYV. As DNA, the CDR3 is TGTGCCAGCAGTTTACGGCAGGGGGCATCCGAGCAGTACGTC.

The chain carries TRBV19 and TRBJ1-5; D call uncertain. Germline CDR1 and CDR2: LNHDA and SQIVND (reference sequence). The CDR3 is 13 residues long. The ends were cut back, 2 bases at V and 11 bases at J, with 13 bases in the middle. The CDR3 bases are TGTGCCAGTAGTATATGGTTCGTGAACTCCCAGCATTTT. This encodes CASSIWFVNSQHF. Supplemented by reference TRBV19 and TRBJ1-5, the full variable domain reads DGGITQSPKYLFRKEGQNVTLSCEQNLNHDAMYWYRQDPGQGLRLIYYSQIVNDFQKGDIAEGYSVSREKKESFPLTVTSAQKNPTAFYLCASSIWFVNSQHFGDGTRLSIL.

This clone came up once. The V gene is TRBV21-1, the J gene TRBJ2-5; the table's D call, TRBD1, was not checked against the DNA. TRBV21-1 is an annotated pseudogene. This CDR3 contains 16 residues. This CDR3 is CASSTSGGQGGETQYF. CDR3 nucleotides: TGTGCCAGCAGCACCTCCGGGGGACAGGGTGGTGAGACCCAGTACTTC.